The 19 T cell receptor beta chains below come from one sample, sequenced in a study of blood T cell repertoires in COVID-19. Sequenced by immunoSEQ multiplex PCR; TCRdb stores in-frame clones only, minus some. The table has 350,000 to 400,000 clones, 80% to 90% seen once. The specimen sequenced was peripheral blood. These receptors all stem from a woman in her fifties or sixties with COVID-19, enrolled during active disease.

The V call is TRBV3-1 (or the pseudogene TRBV3-2), the J call TRBJ2-7; the match to TRBD1 covers 8 bases. Per germline, CDR1 LGHDT and CDR2 YNNKEL (reference sequence). The CDR3 is 17 amino acids. Trimming took 4 bases from V and 2 from J; bases not matched to a gene: 13. The CDR3 loop is CASSPRQGLMFPYEQYF. As DNA, the CDR3 is TGTGCCAGCAGCCCCCGACAGGGGCTAATGTTCCCCTACGAGCAGTACTTC.

The chain carries TRBV6-5 and TRBJ1-2; D might be TRBD1 (5 bases). V lost 0 bases and J lost 8, with 10 bases in between. Germline lookup yields CDR1 MNHEY and CDR2 SVGAGI. The CDR3 contains 13 residues. Here the CDR3 DNA reads TGTGCCAGCAGTTACTCGGGAGGGACCGGCTACACCTTC. Translating it yields CASSYSGGTGYTF.

V and J are TRBV10-3 and TRBJ2-1; 7 bases are a match to TRBD2. Looked up from germline, CDR1 is ENHRY and CDR2 is SYGVKD. V lost 4 bases and J lost 6; bases outside the gene matches: 3. There are 13 residues in the CDR3. CDR3 sequence (DNA): TGTGCCATCAGTGGGCTAGCGGCCAATGAGCAGTTCTTC. It specifies CAISGLAANEQFF.

J is TRBJ1-1 and V is TRBV29-1, with TRBD1 as a possible D gene (5 bases). V lost 7 bases and J lost 0, with 12 bases in between. CDR1 SQVTM and CDR2 ANQGSEA come from the germline V gene. The CDR3 covers 13 residues. CDR3 coding DNA: TGCAGCGGGGGGGACTTCATGAACACTGAAGCTTTCTTT. This gives the protein CSGGDFMNTEAFF.

The chain uses TRBV5-1 and TRBJ1-1; possibly TRBD1 for D (6 bases). The CDR3 totals 15 residues. Germline-derived CDR1 and CDR2 are SGHRS and YFSETQ. Trimming cost V 0 bases and J 4 bases, with 13 bases left between them. The CDR3 reads CASSLGGQLLTEAFF. CDR3 sequence (DNA): TGCGCCAGCAGCTTGGGGGGGCAACTTCTCACTGAAGCTTTCTTT.

The chain combines TRBV30 with TRBJ1-2; D perhaps matches TRBD1 (5 bases). V was pared by 2 bases and J by 3 bases, with 16 bases between. This CDR3 is built from 15 residues. The germline CDR1 and CDR2 sequences are GTSNPN and SVGIG (reference sequence). This chain's CDR3 is CAWSITGAAYYGYTF. In DNA form, the CDR3 reads TGTGCCTGGAGTATTACAGGAGCAGCCTACTATGGCTACACCTTC.

The rearrangement uses TRBV29-1 and TRBJ2-3; D possibly corresponds to TRBD2 (5 bases). Germline values: CDR1 SQVTM, CDR2 ANQGSEA. This CDR3 comprises 14 residues. V lost 1 base and J 5 bases, leaving 13 bases between the germline ends. Here the CDR3 reads CSVEGTEGGDTQYF. The CDR3 DNA sequence: TGCAGCGTTGAAGGGACCGAGGGCGGAGATACGCAGTATTTT.

The chain employs TRBV12-5 and TRBJ1-2; 8 bases are a match to TRBD1. CDR3 length: 14 amino acids. Trimming removed 0 bases from V and 8 bases from J; junction bases left unmatched: 5. The germline gives CDR1 LGHNT, CDR2 FRNRAP. CDR3 protein: CASGLVPTGEGYTF. The CDR3 bases are TGTGCTAGTGGTTTGGTCCCGACAGGGGAAGGCTACACCTTC. Based on the CDR3 plus reference TRBV12-5 and TRBJ1-2, the full variable domain is DARVTQTPRHKVTEMGQEVTMRCQPILGHNTVFWYRQTMMQGLELLAYFRNRAPLDDSGMPKDRFSAEMPDATLATLKIQPSEPRDSAVYFCASGLVPTGEGYTFGSGTRLTVV.

The chain is built from TRBV18 and TRBJ1-2; tentatively, D is TRBD1 (5 bases). V dropped 0 bases and J dropped 8 bases, with 16 bases sitting between them. Germline-derived CDR1 and CDR2 are KGHSH and LQKENI. The length of the CDR3 is 15 residues. This chain's CDR3 is CASSPPGAQSLGYTF. DNA of the CDR3: TGTGCCAGCTCACCACCAGGGGCCCAATCCCTGGGCTACACCTTC. Full variable domain (outside the CDR3, taken from reference TRBV18 and TRBJ1-2): NAGVMQNPRHLVRRRGQEARLRCSPMKGHSHVYWYRQLPEEGLKFMVYLQKENIIDESGMPKERFSAEFPKEGPSILRIQQVVRGDSAAYFCASSPPGAQSLGYTFGSGTRLTVV.

The CDR3 sequence is CASSGTGTEAFF. The DNA of the CDR3 is TGCGCCAGCAGCGGGACAGGCACTGAAGCTTTCTTT. The chain employs TRBV4-1 and TRBJ1-1; 8 bases line up with TRBD1. The V segment lost 5 bases and the J segment 4 bases; nucleotides outside the gene matches: 0. This CDR3 is 12 amino acids long. Germline CDR1 MGHRA, CDR2 YSYEKL.

Ten or more counts support this clone. The chain combines TRBV6-4 with TRBJ1-2; 8 bases map to TRBD1. Trimming removed 4 bases from V and 8 bases from J; junction bases left unmatched: 9. CDR1 and CDR2 (germline): MRHNA, SNTAGT. The CDR3 spans 14 residues. DNA of the CDR3: TGTGCCAGCAGTGCAGGGGGCCATAGGAGCGGCTACACCTTC. It encodes CASSAGGHRSGYTF.

Comments on this clone: Distinct nucleotide sequences in the sample also encode this CDR3. The rearrangement uses TRBV7-3 and TRBJ1-2, with a weak D call TRBD1 (5 bases). The CDR3 contains 12 residues. Per germline, CDR1 SGHTA and CDR2 FQGTGA. Trimming took 5 bases from V and 4 from J, leaving 8 bases between them. The CDR3 sequence is CASSLDSYGYTF. CDR3 DNA: TGTGCCAGCAGCCTAGACAGCTATGGCTACACCTTC.

This chain uses TRBV11-2 with TRBJ1-1, with 8 nucleotides matching TRBD1. Trimming took 4 bases from V and 14 from J; bases not matched to a gene: 9. Germline lookup yields CDR1 SGHAT and CDR2 FQNNGV. CDR3 length: 12 amino acids. The CDR3 loop reads CASSWIGQGLFF. The CDR3 nucleotides read TGTGCCAGCAGCTGGATCGGACAGGGATTGTTCTTT.

This clone turned up a few times. The same CDR3 is also encoded by other DNA sequences in this sample. The chain carries TRBV7-9 and TRBJ2-7; TRBD1 matches at 7 bases. The CDR3 spans 12 residues. Losses at the gene ends were 5 bases for V and 2 bases for J; bases not matched to a gene: 0. The germline CDR1 and CDR2 sequences are SEHNR and FQNEAQ (reference sequence). The CDR3, as DNA: TGTGCCAGCAGCACAGGGGCCTACGAGCAGTACTTC. It translates to CASSTGAYEQYF.

The V call is TRBV27, the J call TRBJ1-5; no reliable D call. The CDR3 has 13 residues. Germline CDR1 and CDR2: MNHEY and SMNVEV (reference sequence). The V end lost 3 bases, the J end lost 5 bases, and 8 bases lay between the germline ends. The CDR3 DNA reads TGTGCCAGCAGTTTGAGACAACATCAGCCCCAGCATTTT. This encodes CASSLRQHQPQHF.

The V gene is TRBV7-3, the J gene TRBJ1-3; possible D gene TRBD1, 5 bases. This CDR3 spans 17 amino acids. V lost 5 bases and J lost 3, with 20 bases in between. Germline V gene lookup returns CDR1 SGHTA and CDR2 FQGTGA. CDR3 sequence (DNA): TGTGCCAGCAGCCGCCTGGGGAGGGGTTACGTTGGAAACACCATATATTTT. Amino acids: CASSRLGRGYVGNTIYF.

The chain recombines TRBV21-1 with TRBJ1-1; the D call in the table, TRBD1, was not verified against the DNA. TRBV21-1 has pseudogene status. The CDR3 is 17 amino acids. The DNA for the CDR3 is TGTGCCAGCAGCAAATCTGGGACAGCGACGTTGAACACTGAAGCTTTCTTT. Amino acid sequence: CASSKSGTATLNTEAFF.

This clone was observed a handful of times. The chain has TRBV29-1 and TRBJ1-5, with TRBD1 as a possible D gene (5 bases). Germline values: CDR1 SQVTM, CDR2 ANQGSEA. The CDR3 runs 12 residues. Trimming pared 4 bases from V and 5 bases from J, leaving 9 bases between. This chain's CDR3 is CSVAGKDQPQHF. As DNA, the CDR3 is TGCAGCGTTGCAGGGAAGGATCAGCCCCAGCATTTT.

V usage is TRBV7-2 and J usage is TRBJ2-7; possibly TRBD2 for D (6 bases). Trimming removed 3 bases at V and 4 bases at J, with 13 bases between. This CDR3 comprises 14 residues. The germline V gene encodes CDR1 SGHTA and CDR2 FQGNSA. DNA of the CDR3: TGTGCCAGCAGCTTTATGGGGAGGATGTACGAGCAGTACTTC. Translation gives CASSFMGRMYEQYF.